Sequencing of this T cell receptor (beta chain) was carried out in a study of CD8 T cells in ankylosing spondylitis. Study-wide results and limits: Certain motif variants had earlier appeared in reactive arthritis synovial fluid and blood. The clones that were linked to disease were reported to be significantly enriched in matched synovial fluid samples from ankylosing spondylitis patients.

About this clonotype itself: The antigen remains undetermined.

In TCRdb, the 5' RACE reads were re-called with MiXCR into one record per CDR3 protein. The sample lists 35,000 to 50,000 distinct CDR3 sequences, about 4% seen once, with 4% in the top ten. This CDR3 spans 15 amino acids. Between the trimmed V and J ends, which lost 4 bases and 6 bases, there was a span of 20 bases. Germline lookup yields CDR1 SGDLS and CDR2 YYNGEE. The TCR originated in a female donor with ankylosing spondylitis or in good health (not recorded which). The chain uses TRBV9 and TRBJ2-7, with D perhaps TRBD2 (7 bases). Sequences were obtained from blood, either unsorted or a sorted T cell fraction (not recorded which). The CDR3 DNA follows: TGTGCCAGCAGCCCACTGGGGGGGCGCGTGTCCGAGCAGTACTTC. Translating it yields CASSPLGGRVSEQYF.